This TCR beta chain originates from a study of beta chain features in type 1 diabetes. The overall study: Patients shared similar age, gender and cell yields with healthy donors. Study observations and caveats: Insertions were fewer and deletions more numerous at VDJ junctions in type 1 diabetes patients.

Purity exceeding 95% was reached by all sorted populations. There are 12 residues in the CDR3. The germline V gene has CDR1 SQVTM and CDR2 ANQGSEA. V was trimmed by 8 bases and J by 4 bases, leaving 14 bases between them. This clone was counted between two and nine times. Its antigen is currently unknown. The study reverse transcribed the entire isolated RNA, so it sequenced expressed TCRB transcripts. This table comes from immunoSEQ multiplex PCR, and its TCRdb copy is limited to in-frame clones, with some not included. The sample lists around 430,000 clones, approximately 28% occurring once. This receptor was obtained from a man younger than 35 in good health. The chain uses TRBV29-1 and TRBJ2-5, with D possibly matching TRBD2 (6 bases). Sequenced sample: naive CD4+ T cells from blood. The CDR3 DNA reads TGCAGCACGGCCGGGGGAGGAGAGACCCAGTACTTC. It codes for CSTAGGGETQYF.